This TCR beta chain was sequenced for a study of blood T cell repertoires in COVID-19. About the research overall: Samples came from the United States, Italy and Spain, spanning acute and convalescent COVID-19. T cells, B-cell-depleted T cells, or PBMCs supplied cDNA or gDNA.

In the authors' workflow: How many nucleated cells were present was estimated from reference gene primer amplification. Sequencing was performed with immunoSEQ multiplex PCR; in TCRdb, only in-frame clones are kept and a portion is missing. The V and J calls and the clone size are those of that table, but D and trimming were determined from the DNA. Among about 220,000 clones listed, around 88% were seen once. Germline V gene sequence: CDR1 SEHNR, CDR2 FQNEAQ (reference sequence). CDR3 length: 15 amino acids. The trim removed 0 bases at V and 14 bases at J, leaving 10 bases unmatched. The sequence was obtained from a woman in her forties or fifties with acute COVID-19. V is TRBV7-9 and J is TRBJ2-1; the match to TRBD1 covers 10 bases. Material for sequencing was PBMCs or T cells enriched from blood (not recorded which). The CDR3 is CASSLATGTGVGEFF. The DNA for the CDR3 is TGTGCCAGCAGCTTAGCGACCGGGACAGGGGTGGGGGAGTTCTTC. Supplemented by reference TRBV7-9 and TRBJ2-1, the full variable domain reads DTGVSQNPRHKITKRGQNVTFRCDPISEHNRLYWYRQTLGQGPEFLTYFQNEAQLEKSRLLSDRFSAERPKGSFSTLEIQRTEQGDSAMYLCASSLATGTGVGEFFGPGTRLTVL.